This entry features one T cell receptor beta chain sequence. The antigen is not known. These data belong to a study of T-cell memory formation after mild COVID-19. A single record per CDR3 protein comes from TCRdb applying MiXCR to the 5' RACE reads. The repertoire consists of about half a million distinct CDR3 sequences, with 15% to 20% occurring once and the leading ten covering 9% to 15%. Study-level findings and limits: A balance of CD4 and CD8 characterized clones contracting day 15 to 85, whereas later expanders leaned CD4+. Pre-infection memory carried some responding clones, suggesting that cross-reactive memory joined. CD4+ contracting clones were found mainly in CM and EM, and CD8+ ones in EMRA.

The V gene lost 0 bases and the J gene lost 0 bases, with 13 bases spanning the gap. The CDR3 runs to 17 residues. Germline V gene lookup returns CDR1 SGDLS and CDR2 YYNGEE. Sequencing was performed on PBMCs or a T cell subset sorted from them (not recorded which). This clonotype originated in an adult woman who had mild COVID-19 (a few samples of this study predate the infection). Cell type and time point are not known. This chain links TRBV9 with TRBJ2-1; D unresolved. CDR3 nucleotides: TGTGCCAGCAGCGTAGTCAAACCAGGTAGCTCCTACAATGAGCAGTTCTTC. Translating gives CASSVVKPGSSYNEQFF.